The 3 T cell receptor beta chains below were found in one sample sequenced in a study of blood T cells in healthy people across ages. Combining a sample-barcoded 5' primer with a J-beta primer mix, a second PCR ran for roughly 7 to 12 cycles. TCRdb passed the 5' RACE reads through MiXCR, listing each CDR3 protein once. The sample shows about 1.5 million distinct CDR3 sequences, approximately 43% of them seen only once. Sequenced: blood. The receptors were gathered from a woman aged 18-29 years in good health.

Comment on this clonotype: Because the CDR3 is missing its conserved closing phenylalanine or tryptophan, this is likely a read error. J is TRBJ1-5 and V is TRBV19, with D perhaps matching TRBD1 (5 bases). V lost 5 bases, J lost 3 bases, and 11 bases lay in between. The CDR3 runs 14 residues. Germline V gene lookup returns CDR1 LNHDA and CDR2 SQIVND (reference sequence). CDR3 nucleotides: TGTGCCAGTAGTGTCCGACAGAACAATCAGCCCCAGCATGTT. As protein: CASSVRQNNQPQHV.

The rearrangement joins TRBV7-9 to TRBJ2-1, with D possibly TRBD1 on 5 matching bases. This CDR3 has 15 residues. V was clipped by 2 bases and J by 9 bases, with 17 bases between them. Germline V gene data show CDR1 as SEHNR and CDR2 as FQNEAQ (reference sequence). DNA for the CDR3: TGTGCCAGCAGCTTATTCGGACAAACTGGGCCTGAGCAGTTCTTC. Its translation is CASSLFGQTGPEQFF.

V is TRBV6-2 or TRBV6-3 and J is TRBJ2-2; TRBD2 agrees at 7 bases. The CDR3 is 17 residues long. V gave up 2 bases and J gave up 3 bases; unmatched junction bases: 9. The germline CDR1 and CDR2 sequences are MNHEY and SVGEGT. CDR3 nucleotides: TGTGCCAGCAGTTACCAGCGGGGTAGGTTGGACACCGGGGAGCTGTTTTTT. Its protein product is CASSYQRGRLDTGELFF.